This T cell receptor beta chain was recovered during a study of CD4 and CD8 cells across lung adenocarcinoma regions. This clonotype appeared a few times. TCRdb reprocessed the PCR reads via MiXCR and lists one record per CDR3 protein. The data contain several thousand distinct CDR3 sequences, approximately 63% of them singletons. Samples came from patients with localized non-small cell lung adenocarcinoma. There are 14 residues in the CDR3. The germline CDR1 and CDR2 sequences are ENHRY and SYGVKD. Trimming took 0 bases from V and 3 from J, leaving 6 bases between them. The origin of this receptor is a male donor with lung adenocarcinoma. The CD4 and CD8 labels of this study may be unreliable. The sequencing sample was made of CD4+ T cells from the center of a lung tumor. The V and J genes are TRBV10-3 and TRBJ2-1; D ambiguous. For the CDR3, the DNA is TGTGCCATCAGTGAGTCACAGATCTACAATGAGCAGTTCTTC. Translating it yields CAISESQIYNEQFF.